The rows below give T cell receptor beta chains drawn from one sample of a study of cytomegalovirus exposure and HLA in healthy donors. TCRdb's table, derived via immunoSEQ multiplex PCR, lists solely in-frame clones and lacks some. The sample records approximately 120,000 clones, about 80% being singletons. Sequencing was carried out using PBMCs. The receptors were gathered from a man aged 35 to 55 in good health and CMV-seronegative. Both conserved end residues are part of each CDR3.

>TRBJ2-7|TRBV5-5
CASSTPGHLYEQYF
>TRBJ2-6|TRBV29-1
CSAYRGDGANVLTF
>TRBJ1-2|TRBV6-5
CASSSSWTGANYGYTF
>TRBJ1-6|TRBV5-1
CASGRDHGGNSPLHF
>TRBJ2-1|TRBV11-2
CASSFTGFNEQFF
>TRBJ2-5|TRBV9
CASSSGLQETQYF
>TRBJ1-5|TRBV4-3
CASSQDRAGNQPQHF
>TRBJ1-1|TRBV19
CASSIGVNTEAFF
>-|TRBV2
CASSDHAGTVSSYEQYF
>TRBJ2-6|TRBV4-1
CASSLAGSGANVLTF
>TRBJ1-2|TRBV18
CASSPTGGEGGYTF
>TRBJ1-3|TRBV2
CASSAGRGAYSGNTIYF
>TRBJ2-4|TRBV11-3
CASSSDSKNSQYF
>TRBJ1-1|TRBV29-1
CSVEDGLHTEAFF
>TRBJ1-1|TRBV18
CASSPWAGATEAFF
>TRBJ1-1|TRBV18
CASSPRRTDMNTEAFF
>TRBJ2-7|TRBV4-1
CASSQSSGDYEQYF
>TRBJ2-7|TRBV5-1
CASRLSQRQGSYEQYF
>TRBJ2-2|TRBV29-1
CSGGLAGGPSGELFF
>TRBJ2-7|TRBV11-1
CASAKEGALIYEQYF
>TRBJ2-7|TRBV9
CASSVHPPPDEQYF
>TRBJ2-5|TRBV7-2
CASSLGRAQETQYF
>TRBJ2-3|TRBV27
CASKPLPQGSDTQYF
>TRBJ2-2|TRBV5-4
CASSHRSGGATGELFF
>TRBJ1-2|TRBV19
CASSILGQGIYGYTF
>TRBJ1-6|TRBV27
CASSLSPGYRAPLHF
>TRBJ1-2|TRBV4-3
CASSQASGTGVVYGYTF
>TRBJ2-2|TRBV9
CASSSRDRHTGELFF
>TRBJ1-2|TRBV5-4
CASSLDEYGYTF
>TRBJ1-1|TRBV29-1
CSATSGLYNTEAFF
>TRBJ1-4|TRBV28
CASSLAGGATNEKLFF
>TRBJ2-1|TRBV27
CASSFYQRGDNEQFF
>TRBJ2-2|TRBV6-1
CASEGALWNTGELFF
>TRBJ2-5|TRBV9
CASSLGQGRETQYF
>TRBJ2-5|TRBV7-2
CASSTGQGSFRAQYF
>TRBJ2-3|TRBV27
CASSPRDRIADTQYF
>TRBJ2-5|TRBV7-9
CASSLVWAGETQYF
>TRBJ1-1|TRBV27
CASSDLLAGFYTEAFF
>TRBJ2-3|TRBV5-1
CASSYGLAGATDTQYF
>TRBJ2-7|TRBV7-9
CASSFAGEGYEQYF
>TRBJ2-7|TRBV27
CASSLYMGAISEQYF
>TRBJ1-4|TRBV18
CASSPPVGQGMVEAEKLFF
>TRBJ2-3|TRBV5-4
CASSRRDSRTDTQYF
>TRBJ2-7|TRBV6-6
CASSRPGTAGNEQYF
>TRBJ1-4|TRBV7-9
CASTWLGTNEKLFF
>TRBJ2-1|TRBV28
CASRQSGDSYNEQFF
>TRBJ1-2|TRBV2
CASKGQGVYGYTF
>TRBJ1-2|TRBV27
CASSPRTGRSFGYTF
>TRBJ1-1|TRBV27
CASSWEGRAFF
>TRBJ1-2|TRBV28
CASSLGQGAYGYTF
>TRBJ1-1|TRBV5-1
CASSLDRGGQGEAFF
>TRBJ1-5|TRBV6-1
CASRTGSYSNQPQHF
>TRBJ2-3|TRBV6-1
CASSERSPDTQYF
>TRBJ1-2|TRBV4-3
CASSQESGGGNYGYTF
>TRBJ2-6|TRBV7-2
CASSLVPSGVSGANVLTF
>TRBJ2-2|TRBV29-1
CSVDQGWTGELFF
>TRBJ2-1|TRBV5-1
CASQTWPSYNEQFF
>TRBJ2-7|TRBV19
CASSIRPGTYEQYF
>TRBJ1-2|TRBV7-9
CASSLGDRVDGYTF